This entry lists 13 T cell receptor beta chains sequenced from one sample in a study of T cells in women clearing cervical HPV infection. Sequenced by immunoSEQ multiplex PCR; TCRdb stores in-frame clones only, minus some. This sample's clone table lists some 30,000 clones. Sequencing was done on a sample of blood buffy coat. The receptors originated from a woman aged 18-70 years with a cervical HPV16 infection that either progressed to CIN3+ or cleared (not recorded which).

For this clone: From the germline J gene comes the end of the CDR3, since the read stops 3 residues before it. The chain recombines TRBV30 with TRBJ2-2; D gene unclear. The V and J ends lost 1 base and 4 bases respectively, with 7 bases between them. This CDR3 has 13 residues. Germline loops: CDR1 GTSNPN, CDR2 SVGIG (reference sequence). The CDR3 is CAWSGALTGELFF. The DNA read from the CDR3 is TGTGCCTGGAGTGGGGCTCTCACCGGGGAG.

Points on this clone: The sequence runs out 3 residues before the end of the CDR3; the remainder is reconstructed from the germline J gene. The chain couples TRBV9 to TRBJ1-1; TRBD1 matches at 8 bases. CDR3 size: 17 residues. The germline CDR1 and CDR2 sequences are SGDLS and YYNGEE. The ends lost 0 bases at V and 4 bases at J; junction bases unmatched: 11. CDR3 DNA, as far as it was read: TGTGCCAGCAGCGTAGTTGCAGGGGGCGTATCGGGCACTGAA. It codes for CASSVVAGGVSGTE. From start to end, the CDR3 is CASSVVAGGVSGTEAFF.

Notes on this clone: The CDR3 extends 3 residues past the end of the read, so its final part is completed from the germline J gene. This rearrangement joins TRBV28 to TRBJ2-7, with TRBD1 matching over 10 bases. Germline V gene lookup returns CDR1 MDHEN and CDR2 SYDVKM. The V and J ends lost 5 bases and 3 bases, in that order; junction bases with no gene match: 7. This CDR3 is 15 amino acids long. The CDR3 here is CASSRQGAENYEQYF. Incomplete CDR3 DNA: TGTGCCAGCAGTCGACAGGGGGCTGAAAACTACGAG.

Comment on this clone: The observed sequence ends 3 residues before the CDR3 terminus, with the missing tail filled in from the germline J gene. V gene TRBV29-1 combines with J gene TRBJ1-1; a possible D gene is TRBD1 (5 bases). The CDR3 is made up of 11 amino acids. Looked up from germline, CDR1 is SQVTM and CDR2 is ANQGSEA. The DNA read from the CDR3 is TGCAGCGCCGGGCCCCGTAAGGGG. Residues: CSAGPRKG. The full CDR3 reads CSAGPRKGAFF.

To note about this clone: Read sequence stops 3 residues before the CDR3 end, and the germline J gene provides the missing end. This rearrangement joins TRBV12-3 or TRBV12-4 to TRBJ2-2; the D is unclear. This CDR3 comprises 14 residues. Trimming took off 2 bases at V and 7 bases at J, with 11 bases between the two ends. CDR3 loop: CASSLSNSDGELFF. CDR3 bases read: TGTGCCAGCAGTTTATCAAATAGTGACGGGGAG.

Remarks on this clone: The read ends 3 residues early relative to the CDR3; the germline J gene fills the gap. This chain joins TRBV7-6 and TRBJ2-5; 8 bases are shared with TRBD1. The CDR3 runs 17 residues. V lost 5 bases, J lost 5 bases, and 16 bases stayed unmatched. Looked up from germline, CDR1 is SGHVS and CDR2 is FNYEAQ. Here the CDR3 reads CASSPRSDRGVVETQYF. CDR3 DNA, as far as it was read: TGTGCCAGCAGCCCTCGATCAGACAGGGGAGTGGTCGAGACC. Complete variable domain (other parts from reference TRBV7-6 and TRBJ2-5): GAGVSQSPRYKVTKRGQDVALRCDPISGHVSLYWYRQALGQGPEFLTYFNYEAQQDKSGLPNDRFSAERPEGSISTLTIQRTEQRDSAMYRCASSPRSDRGVVETQYFGPGTRLLVL.

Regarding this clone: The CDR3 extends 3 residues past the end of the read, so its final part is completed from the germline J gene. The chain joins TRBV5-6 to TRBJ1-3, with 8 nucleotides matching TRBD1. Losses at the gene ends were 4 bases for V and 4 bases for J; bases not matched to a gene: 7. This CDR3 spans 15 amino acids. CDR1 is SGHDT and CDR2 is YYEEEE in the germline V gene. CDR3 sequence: CASSGRTGRGNTIYF. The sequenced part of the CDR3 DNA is TGTGCCAGCAGCGGAAGGACAGGGAGGGGAAACACC.

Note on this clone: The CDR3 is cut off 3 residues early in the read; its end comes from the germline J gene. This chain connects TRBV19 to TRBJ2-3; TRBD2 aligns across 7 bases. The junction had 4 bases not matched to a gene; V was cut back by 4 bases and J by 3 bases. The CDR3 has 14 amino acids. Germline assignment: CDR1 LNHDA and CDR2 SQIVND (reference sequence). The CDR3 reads CASSTTLATDTQYF. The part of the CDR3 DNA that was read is TGTGCCAGTAGTACCACACTAGCGACAGATACG.

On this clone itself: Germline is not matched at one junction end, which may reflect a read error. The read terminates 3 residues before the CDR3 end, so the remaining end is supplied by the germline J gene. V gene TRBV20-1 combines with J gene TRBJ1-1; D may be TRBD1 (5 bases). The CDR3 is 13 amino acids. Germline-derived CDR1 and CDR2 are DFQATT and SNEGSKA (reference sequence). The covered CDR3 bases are TGCAGTGCTAGTGCCCCAGGGAACACTGGA. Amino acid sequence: CSASAPGNTG. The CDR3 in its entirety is CSASAPGNTGAFF.

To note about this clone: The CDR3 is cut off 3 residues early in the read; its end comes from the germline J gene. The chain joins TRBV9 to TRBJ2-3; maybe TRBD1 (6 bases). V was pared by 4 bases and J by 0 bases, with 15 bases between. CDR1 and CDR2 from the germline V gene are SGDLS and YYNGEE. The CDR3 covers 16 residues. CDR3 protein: CASSTRTDSSTDTQYF. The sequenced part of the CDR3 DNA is TGTGCCAGCAGCACCCGGACAGATTCTAGCACAGATACG. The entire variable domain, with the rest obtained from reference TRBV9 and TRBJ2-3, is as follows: DSGVTQTPKHLITATGQRVTLRCSPRSGDLSVYWYQQSLDQGLQFLIQYYNGEERAKGNILERFSAQQFPDLHSELNLSSLELGDSALYFCASSTRTDSSTDTQYFGPGTRLTVL.

The DNA read from the CDR3 is TGCGCCAGCAGCCAGGATAGACAGGGCGGCGGGGAG. It is translated as CASSQDRQGGGE. The CDR3 in full is CASSQDRQGGGELFF. The genes are TRBV4-1 and TRBJ2-2, with 7 nucleotides matching TRBD1. Read data end 3 residues before the CDR3 end; the end is taken from the germline J gene. CDR1 is MGHRA and CDR2 is YSYEKL in the germline V gene. V gave up 3 bases and J gave up 7 bases; unmatched junction bases: 8. CDR3 size: 15 residues.

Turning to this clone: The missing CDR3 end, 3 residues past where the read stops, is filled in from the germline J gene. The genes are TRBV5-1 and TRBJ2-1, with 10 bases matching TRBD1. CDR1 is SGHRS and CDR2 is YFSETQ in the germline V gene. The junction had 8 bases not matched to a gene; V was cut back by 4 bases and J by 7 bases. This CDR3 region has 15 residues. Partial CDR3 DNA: TGCGCCAGCAGCAAAGGACAGGGGGGACGGAATGAG. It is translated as CASSKGQGGRNE. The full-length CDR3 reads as CASSKGQGGRNEQFF.

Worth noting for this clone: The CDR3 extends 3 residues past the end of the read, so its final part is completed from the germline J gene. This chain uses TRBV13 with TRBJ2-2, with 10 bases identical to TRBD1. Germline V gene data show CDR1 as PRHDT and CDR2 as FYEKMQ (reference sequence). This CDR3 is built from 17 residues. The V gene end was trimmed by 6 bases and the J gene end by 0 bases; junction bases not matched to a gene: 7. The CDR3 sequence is CASRRQGAQTNTGELFF. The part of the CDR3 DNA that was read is TGTGCCAGCAGGAGACAGGGGGCGCAAACGAACACCGGGGAG.